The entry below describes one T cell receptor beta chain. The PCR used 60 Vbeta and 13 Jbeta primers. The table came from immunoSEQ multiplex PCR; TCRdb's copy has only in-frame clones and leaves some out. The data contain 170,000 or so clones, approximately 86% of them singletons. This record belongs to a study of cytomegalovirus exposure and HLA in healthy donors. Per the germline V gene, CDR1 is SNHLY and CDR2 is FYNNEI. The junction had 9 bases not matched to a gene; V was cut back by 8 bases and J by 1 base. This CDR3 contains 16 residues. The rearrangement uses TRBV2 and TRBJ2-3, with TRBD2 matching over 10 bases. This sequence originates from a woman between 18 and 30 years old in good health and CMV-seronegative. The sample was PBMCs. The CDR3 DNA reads TGTGCCAGCGGGGCCCTAGCGGGGGTAGGCACAGATACGCAGTATTTT. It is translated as CASGALAGVGTDTQYF.